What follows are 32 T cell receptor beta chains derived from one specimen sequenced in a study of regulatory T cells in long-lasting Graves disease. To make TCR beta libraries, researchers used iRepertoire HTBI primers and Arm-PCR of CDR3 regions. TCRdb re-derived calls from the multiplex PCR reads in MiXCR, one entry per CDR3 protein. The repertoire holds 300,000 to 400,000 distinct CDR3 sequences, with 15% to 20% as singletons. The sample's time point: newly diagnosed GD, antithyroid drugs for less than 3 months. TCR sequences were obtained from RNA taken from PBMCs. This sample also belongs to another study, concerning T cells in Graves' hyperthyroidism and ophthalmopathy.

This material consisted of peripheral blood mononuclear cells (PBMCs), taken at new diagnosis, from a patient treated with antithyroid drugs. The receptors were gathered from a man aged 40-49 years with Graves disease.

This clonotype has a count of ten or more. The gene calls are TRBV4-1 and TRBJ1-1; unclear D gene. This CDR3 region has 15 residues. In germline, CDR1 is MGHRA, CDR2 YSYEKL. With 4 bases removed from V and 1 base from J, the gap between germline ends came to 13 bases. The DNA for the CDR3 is TGCGCCAGCAGCCCACCTAAACCCTGGAACACTGAAGCTTTCTTT. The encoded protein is CASSPPKPWNTEAFF.

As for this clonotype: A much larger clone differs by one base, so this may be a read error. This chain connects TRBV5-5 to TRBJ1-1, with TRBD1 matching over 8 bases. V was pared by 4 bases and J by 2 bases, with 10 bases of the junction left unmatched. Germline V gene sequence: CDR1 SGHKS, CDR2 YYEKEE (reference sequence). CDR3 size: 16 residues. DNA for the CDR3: TGTGCCAGCAGCCGAGGACAGGGACGAATAAACACTGAAGCTTTCTTT. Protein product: CASSRGQGRINTEAFF.

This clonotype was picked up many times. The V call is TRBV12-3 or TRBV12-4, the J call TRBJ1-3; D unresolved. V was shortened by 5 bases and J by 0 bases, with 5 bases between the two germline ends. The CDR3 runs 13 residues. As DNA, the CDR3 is TGTGCCAGCAGTAGAACCTCTGGAAACACCATATATTTT. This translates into CASSRTSGNTIYF.

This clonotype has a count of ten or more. The CDR3 DNA reads TGTGCCAGCAGCTTAGTCGGCTTCGTTCAAGAGACCCAGTACTTC. The encoded protein is CASSLVGFVQETQYF. The genes are TRBV7-6 and TRBJ2-5, with no clear D. Germline CDR1 and CDR2: SGHVS and FNYEAQ. The CDR3 length is 15 residues. Between the trimmed V and J ends, which lost 1 base and 2 bases, there was a span of 11 bases.

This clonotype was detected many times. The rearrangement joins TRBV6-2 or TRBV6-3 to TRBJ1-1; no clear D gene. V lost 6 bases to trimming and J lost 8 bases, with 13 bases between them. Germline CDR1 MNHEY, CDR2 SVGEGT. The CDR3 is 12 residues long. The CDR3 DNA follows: TGTGCCAGCAGCCGACCCCGGCAAGAAGCTTTCTTT. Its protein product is CASSRPRQEAFF.

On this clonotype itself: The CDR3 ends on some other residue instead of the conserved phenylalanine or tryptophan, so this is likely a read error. The CDR3 region has the DNA TGTGCCAGCCGGCCAGCGGGCAATCAGCCCCAGCATATT. This sequence encodes CASRPAGNQPQHI. The V gene is TRBV28, the J gene TRBJ1-5; D is unclear. This CDR3 is 13 amino acids long. V was shortened by 8 bases and J by 2 bases, with 10 bases between the two germline ends. Germline V gives CDR1 MDHEN, CDR2 SYDVKM.

CDR3: CASRQTGVGANVLTF. In nucleotides, the CDR3 is TGTGCCAGTAGACAGACAGGCGTCGGGGCCAACGTCCTGACTTTC. The genes are TRBV19 and TRBJ2-6; D is perhaps TRBD1 (6 bases). V lost 6 bases and J 4 bases, leaving 13 bases between the germline ends. Germline V gene lookup returns CDR1 LNHDA and CDR2 SQIVND (reference sequence). CDR3 size: 15 residues.

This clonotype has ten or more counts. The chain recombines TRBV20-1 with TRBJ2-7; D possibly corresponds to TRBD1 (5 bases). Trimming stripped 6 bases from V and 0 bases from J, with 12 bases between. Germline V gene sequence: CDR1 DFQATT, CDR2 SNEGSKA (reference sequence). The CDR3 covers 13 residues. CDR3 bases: TGCAGTGCGATCAGGGAATCCTCCTACGAGCAGTACTTC. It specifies CSAIRESSYEQYF.

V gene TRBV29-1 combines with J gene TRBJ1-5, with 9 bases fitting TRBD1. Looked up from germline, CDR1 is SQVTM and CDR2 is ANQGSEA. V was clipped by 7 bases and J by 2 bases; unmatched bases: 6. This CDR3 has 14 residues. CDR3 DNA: TGCAGCGCTACAGGGGGCAACGGCAATCAGCCCCAGCATTTT. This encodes CSATGGNGNQPQHF.

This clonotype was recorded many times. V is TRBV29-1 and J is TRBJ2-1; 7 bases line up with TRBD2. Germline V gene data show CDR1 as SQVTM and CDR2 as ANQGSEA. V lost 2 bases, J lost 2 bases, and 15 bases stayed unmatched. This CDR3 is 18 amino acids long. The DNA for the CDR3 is TGCAGCGTTGAAACGGGGAGGGAACAGGTCCGGACCTACAATGAGCAGTTCTTC. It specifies CSVETGREQVRTYNEQFF.

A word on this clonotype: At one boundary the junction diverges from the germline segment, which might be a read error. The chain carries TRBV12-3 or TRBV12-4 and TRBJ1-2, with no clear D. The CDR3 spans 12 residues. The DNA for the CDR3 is TGTGCCGGCAGTTTGACAATTCATGGCTACACCTTC. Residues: CAGSLTIHGYTF.

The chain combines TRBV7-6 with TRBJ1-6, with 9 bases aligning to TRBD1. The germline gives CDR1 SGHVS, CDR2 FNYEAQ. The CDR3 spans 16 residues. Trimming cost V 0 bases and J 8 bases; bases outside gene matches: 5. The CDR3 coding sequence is TGTGCCAGCAGCTTAGCAACAGGGGGCAGGGATTCACCCCTCCACTTT. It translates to CASSLATGGRDSPLHF.

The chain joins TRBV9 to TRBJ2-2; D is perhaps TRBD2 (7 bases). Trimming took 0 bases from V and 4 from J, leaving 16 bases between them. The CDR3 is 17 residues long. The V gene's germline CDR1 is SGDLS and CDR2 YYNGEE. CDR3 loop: CASSVGAGGHGTGELFF. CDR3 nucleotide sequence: TGTGCCAGCAGCGTAGGAGCCGGGGGGCACGGCACCGGGGAGCTGTTTTTT.

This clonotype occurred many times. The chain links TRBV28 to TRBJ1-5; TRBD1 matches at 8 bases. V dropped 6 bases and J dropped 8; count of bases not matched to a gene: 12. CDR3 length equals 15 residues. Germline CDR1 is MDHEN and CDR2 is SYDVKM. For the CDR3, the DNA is TGTGCCAGCAGCGGTGGACAGGGCCCCAGGGAGCCCCAGCATTTT. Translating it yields CASSGGQGPREPQHF.

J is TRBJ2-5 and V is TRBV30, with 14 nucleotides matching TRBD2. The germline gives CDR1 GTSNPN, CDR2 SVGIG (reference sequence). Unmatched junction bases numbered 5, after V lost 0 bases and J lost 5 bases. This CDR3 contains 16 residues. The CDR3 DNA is TGTGCCTGGAGTGTAGGGACTAGCGGGGGACCGGAGACCCAGTACTTC. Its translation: CAWSVGTSGGPETQYF.

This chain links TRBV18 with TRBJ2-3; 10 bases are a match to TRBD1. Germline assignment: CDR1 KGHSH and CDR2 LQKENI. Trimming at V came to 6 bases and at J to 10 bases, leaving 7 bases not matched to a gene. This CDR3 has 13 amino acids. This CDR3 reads CASSGTGEKAQYF. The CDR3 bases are TGTGCCAGCTCCGGGACAGGGGAGAAGGCGCAGTATTTT.

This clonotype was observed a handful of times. For the CDR3, the DNA is TGTGCCAGCAGCTTTCGACGGGCTAGGAACACTGAAGCTTTCTTT. Residues: CASSFRRARNTEAFF. The chain links TRBV7-2 to TRBJ1-1; D gene ambiguous. Per germline, CDR1 SGHTA and CDR2 FQGNSA. V was shortened by 3 bases and J by 1 base, with 12 bases between the two germline ends. The length of the CDR3 is 15 residues.

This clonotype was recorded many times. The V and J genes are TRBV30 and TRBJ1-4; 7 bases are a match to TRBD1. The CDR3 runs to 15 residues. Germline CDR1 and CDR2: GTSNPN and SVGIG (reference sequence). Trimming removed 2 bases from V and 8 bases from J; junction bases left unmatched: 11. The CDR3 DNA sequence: TGTGCCTGGAGTTCAAGAGGGGGCACGCGAGAAAAACTGTTTTTT. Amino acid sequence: CAWSSRGGTREKLFF.

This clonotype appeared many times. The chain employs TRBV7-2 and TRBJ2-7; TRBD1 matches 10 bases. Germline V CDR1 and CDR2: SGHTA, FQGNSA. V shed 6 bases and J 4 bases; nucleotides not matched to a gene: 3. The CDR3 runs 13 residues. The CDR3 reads CASSGDRGYEQYF. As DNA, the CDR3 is TGTGCCAGCAGTGGGGACAGGGGTTACGAGCAGTACTTC.

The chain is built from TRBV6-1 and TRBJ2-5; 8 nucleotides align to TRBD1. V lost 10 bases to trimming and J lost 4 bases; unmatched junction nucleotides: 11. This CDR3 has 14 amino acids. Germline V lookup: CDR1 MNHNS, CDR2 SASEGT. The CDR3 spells CATADRGVGETQYF. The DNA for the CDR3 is TGTGCCACCGCCGACAGGGGTGTAGGAGAGACCCAGTACTTC.

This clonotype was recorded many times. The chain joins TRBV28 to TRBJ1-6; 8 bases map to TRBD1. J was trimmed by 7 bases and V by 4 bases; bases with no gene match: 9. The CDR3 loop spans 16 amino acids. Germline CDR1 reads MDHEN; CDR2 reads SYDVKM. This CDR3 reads CASSSSVTGANSPLHF. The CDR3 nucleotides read TGTGCCAGCAGTTCTTCTGTGACAGGGGCCAATTCACCCCTCCACTTT.

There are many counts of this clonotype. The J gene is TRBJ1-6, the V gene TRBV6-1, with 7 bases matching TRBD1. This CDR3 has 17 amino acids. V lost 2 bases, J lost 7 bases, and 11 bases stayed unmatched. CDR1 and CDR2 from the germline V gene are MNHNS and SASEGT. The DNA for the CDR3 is TGTGCCAGCAGTGAATTTGTTTGGGACAGCCTCAATTCACCCCTCCACTTT. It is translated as CASSEFVWDSLNSPLHF.

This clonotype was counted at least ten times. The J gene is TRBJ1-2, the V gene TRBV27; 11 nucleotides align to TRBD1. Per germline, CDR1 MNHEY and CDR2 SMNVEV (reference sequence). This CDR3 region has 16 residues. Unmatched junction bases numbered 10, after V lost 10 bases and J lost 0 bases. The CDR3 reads CATPRTGGNANYGYTF. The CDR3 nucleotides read TGTGCCACCCCGAGGACAGGGGGCAATGCTAACTATGGCTACACCTTC.

CDR3 in DNA: TGCGCCAGCAGCCAAGCCCTGGGGGGGAGTACCTACAATGAGCAGTTCTTC. This translates into CASSQALGGSTYNEQFF. The chain joins TRBV4-3 to TRBJ2-1, with TRBD2 identical over 7 bases. Germline V gene sequence: CDR1 LGHNA, CDR2 YSLEER. Trimming at V came to 1 base and at J to 2 bases, leaving 8 bases not matched to a gene. The CDR3 consists of 17 residues.

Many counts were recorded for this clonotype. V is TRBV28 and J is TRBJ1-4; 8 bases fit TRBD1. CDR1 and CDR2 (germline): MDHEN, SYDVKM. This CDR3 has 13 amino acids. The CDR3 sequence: CAERGQGAEKLFF. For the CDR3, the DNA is TGTGCTGAAAGAGGGCAGGGGGCTGAAAAACTGTTTTTT.

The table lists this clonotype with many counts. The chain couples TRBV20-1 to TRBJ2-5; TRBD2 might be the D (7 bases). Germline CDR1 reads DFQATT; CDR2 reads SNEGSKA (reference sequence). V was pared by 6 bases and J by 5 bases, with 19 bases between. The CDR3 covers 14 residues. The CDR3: CSAAEGGERETQYF. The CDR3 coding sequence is TGCAGTGCGGCGGAGGGGGGGGAGCGGGAGACCCAGTACTTC.

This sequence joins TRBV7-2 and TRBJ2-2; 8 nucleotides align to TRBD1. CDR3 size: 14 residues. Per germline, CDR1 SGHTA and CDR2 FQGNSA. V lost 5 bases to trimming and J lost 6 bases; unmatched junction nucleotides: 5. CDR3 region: CASSRQGLAGELFF. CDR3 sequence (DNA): TGTGCCAGCAGCAGACAGGGGTTGGCCGGGGAGCTGTTTTTT.

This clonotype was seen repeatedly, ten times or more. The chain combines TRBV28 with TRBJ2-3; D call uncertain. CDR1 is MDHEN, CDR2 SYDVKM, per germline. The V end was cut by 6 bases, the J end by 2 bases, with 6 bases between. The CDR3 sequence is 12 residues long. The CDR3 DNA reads TGTGCCAGCAGCCGGATCACAGATACGCAGTATTTT. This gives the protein CASSRITDTQYF.

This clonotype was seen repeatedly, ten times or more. The CDR3 coding sequence is TGTGCCAGCAGTTTATCTTACAACCAAGAGACCCAGTACTTC. This codes for CASSLSYNQETQYF. V and J are TRBV28 and TRBJ2-5; D gene unclear. Germline V gene sequence: CDR1 MDHEN, CDR2 SYDVKM. V was pared by 1 base and J by 0 bases, with 6 bases between. The CDR3 extends over 14 amino acids.

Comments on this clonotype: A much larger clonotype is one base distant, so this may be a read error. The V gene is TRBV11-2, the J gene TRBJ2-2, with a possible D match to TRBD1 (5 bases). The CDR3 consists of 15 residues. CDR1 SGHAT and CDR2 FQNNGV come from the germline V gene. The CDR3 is CASRLVAIGAGELFF. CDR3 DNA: TGTGCCAGCAGGTTAGTGGCCATAGGGGCCGGGGAGCTGTTTTTT.

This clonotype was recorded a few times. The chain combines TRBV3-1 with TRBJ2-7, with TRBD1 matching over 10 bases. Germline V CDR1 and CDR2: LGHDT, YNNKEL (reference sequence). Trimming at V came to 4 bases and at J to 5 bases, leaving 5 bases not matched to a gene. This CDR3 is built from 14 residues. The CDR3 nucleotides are TGTGCCAGCAGCCTCCGGGACAGGGGCAACGAGCAGTACTTC. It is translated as CASSLRDRGNEQYF.

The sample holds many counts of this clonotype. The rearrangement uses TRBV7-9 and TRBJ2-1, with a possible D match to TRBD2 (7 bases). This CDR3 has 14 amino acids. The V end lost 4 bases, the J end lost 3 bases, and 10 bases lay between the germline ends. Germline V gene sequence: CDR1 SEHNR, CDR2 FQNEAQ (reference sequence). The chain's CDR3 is CASSWGGHYNEQFF. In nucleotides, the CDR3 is TGTGCCAGCAGCTGGGGGGGCCACTACAATGAGCAGTTCTTC.